The T cell receptor (beta chain) described here comes from a study of T cell responses to AZD1222 COVID-19 vaccine (dated by TCRdb to the early 2020s). Background on the whole study: AZD1222 recipients whose second dose came at about 4 weeks and those whose second dose came at about 12 weeks were combined into one group, since spike-specific TCR depth and breadth did not differ between the two schedules. A total of approximately 230 trial participants underwent TCR sequencing, of whom 207 received two doses of AZD1222 and around 26 received two doses of the MenACWY control vaccine. Trial participants were enrolled into age subgroups of 18-55, 56-69 and 70-plus years, which contained approximately 150, 30 and 60 TCR-sequenced participants, respectively. Overall study results and their limits: Vaccine-associated CD4 TCRs spanned the whole spike protein, with dominant responses in regions 160-218 and 743-854. The 56-69-year group was small, and its depth increase did not reach significance, likely because of low power. After two AZD1222 doses, both the breadth and the depth of spike-specific TCRs were significantly higher than at day 0 and than in MenACWY recipients. Conclusions about previously exposed vaccinees are limited, since just a handful of AZD1222 recipients were seropositive for SARS-CoV-2 at baseline. Reportedly, close to half of the unique spike-specific TCRs recognized epitopes lying outside the regions that are mutated in the B.1.351 and B.1.1.7 variants. Because no samples from the day 14 peak response were available, repertoires could be characterized only after the peak T cell response. Participants were mostly white British, with more females than males. The authors suggested clonal diversity may have been underestimated.

Remarks on this clone: Its antigen specificity is not known. No base qualities exist here, and no much larger clone lies one base off it.

From the cysteine up to the phenylalanine, the CDR3 has a length of 14 residues. Only CDR3 DNA is held: 42 bases, read in frame from base 1. CDR1 and CDR2, looked up from the germline V gene, are SGHTA and FQGNSA. Trimming takes 4 bases from V and 3 bases from J, and the germline ends sit 13 bases apart. The time point tag for this specimen amounts to: baseline before first vaccination. The vaccinee samples were drawn from two UK trials, COV001 and COV002, one of which was a single-blind randomized controlled phase 2/3 trial testing AZD1222 (ChAdOx1 nCoV-19) in healthy adults. Trial participant PBMC samples were collected at day 0 and day 28 after the second dose for TCRbeta chain sequencing. The CDR3 regions of human TCRbeta chains were analyzed by immunosequencing. As for the authors' bioinformatics: Repertoire TCRs were matched against a reference library of SARS-CoV-2-specific TCRs generated with the MIRA antigen-specificity platform. Breadth meant the fraction of unique TCRs that were SARS-CoV-2-associated, whereas depth meant the fraction of total T cells that were SARS-CoV-2-associated. Using the MIRA data, each spike-specific TCR was assigned both to the spike region to which the TCR was reactive and to a CD4 or CD8 class. Log10-transformed breadth and depth values were compared by one-way ANOVA with Sidak's multiple comparisons tests. Entries here come from immuneACCESS through TCRdb and include only in-frame sequences with V and J called. Some clones fail to appear in such tables; in the studies checked, an unresolved V gene covers under half of the shortfall, and the cause of the remainder is unknown. D and trimming come from the DNA, and the V and J calls and clone size come from that table. The sample contains more than 75,000 clones, around 90% of them found a single time. The ten largest clones capture about 7.5% of the sample.

The sequence joins TRBV7-2 to TRBJ2-7; the D gene cannot be resolved reliably. The receptor's source is an adult in good health. This sample comprised peripheral blood, obtained on day 0 of AZD1222 vaccination. Read as DNA, the sequence is TGTGCCAGCAGCTCCTACTTGGAACTCTACGAGCAGTACTTC. It codes for CASSSYLELYEQYF.